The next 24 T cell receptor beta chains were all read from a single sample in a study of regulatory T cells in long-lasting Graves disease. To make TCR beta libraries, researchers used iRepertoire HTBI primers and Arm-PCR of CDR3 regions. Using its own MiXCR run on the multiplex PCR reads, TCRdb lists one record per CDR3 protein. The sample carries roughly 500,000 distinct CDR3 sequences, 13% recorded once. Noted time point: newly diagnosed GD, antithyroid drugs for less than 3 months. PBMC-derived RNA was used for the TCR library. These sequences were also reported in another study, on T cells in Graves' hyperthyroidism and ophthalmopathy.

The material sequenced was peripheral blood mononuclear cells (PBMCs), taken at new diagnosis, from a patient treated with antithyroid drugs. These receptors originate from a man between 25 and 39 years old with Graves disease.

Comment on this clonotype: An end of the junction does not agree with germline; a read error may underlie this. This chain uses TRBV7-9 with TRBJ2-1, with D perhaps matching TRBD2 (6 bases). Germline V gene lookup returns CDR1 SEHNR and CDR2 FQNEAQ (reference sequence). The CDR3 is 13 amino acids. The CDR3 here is CTSSRGLGNEQFF. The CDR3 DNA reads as TGTACCAGCAGCCGGGGACTGGGGAATGAGCAGTTCTTC. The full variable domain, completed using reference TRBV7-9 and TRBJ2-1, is DTGVSQNPRHKITKRGQNVTFRCDPISEHNRLYWYRQTLGQGPEFLTYFQNEAQLEKSRLLSDRFSAERPKGSFSTLEIQRTEQGDSAMYLCTSSRGLGNEQFFGPGTRLTVL.

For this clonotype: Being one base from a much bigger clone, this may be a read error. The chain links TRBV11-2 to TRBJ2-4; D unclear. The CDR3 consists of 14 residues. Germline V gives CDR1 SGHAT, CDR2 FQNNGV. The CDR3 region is CASSFRASSGEQLF. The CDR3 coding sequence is TGTGCCAGCAGCTTTAGGGCCTCTTCGGGTGAGCAGCTCTTC.

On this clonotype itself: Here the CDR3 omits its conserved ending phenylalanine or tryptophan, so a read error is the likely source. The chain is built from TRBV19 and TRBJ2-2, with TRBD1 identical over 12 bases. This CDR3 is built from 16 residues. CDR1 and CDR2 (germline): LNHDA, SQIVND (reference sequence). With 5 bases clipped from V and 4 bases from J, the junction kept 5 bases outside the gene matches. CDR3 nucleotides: TGTGCCAGTAGTCGCCGGGACAGGGGGCGCACCGGGGAGCTGTTTTCT. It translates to CASSRRDRGRTGELFS.

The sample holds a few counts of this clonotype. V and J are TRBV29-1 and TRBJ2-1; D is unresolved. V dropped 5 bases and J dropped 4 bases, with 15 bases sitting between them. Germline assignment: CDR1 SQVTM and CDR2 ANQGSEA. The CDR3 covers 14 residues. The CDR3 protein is CSVLLKPYYNEQFF. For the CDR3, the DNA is TGCAGCGTTTTACTCAAACCGTATTACAATGAGCAGTTCTTC.

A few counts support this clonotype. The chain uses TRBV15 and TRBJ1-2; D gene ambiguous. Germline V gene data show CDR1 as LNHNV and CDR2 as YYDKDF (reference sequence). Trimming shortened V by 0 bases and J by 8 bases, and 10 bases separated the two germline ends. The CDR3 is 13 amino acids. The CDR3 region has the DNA TGTGCCACCAGCAGAGATATGGTAGAGGGCTACACCTTC. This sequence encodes CATSRDMVEGYTF.

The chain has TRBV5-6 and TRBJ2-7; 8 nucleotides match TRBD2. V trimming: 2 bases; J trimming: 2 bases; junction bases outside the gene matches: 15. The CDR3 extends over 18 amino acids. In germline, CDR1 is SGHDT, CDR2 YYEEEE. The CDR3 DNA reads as TGTGCCAGCAGCTTCAGAACTAGCGGTGCTTCTAGAACCTACGAGCAGTACTTC. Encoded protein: CASSFRTSGASRTYEQYF.

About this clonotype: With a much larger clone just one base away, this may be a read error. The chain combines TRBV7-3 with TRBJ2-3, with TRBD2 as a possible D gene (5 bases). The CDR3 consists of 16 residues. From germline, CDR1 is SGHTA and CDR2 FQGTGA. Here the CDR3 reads CAGSLGLHHLTDTQYF. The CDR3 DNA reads TGTGCCGGCAGCTTAGGACTCCACCACCTCACAGATACGCAGTATTTT.

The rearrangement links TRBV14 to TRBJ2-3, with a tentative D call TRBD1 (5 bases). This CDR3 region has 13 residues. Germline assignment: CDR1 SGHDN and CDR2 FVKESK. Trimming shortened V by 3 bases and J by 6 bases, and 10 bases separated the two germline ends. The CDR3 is CASSHQWGDTQYF. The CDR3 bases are TGTGCCAGCAGCCATCAATGGGGCGATACGCAGTATTTT.

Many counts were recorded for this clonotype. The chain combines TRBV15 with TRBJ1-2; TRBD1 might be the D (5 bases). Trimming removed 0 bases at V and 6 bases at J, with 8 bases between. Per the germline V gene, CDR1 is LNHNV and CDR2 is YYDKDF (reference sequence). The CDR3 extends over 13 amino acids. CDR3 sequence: CATSRDRGNGYTF. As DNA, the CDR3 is TGTGCCACCAGCAGAGATAGGGGTAATGGCTACACCTTC.

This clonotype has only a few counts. The CDR3 protein is CASSFGEDSPLHF. CDR3 bases: TGTGCCAGCAGCTTCGGGGAGGACTCACCCCTCCACTTT. The genes are TRBV7-9 and TRBJ1-6; D is uncertain. Germline-derived CDR1 and CDR2 are SEHNR and FQNEAQ (reference sequence). The V and J ends lost 3 bases and 10 bases respectively, with 10 bases between them. The CDR3 contains 13 residues.

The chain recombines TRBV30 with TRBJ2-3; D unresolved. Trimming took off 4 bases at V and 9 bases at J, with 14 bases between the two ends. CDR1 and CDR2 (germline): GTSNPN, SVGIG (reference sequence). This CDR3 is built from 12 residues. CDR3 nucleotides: TGTGCCTGGACTAGACCCGGGTCCACGCAGTATTTT. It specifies CAWTRPGSTQYF. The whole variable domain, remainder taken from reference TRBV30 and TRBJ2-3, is SQTIHQWPATLVQPVGSPLSLECTVEGTSNPNLYWYRQAAGRGLQLLFYSVGIGQISSEVPQNLSASRPQDRQFILSSKKLLLSDSGFYLCAWTRPGSTQYFGPGTRLTVL.

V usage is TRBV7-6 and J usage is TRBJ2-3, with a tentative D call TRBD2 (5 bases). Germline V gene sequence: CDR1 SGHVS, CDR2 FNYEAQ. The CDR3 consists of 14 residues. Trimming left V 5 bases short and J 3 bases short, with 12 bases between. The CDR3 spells CASSHARETDTQYF. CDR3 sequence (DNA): TGTGCCAGCAGCCACGCGAGGGAAACAGATACGCAGTATTTT.

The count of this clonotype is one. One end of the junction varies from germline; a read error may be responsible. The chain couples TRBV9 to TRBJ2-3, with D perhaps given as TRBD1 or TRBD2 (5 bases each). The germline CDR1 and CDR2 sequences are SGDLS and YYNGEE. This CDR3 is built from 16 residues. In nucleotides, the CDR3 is TGTGCCAGCAGCGTAGAGCCGGGGCCTAGCACAGATACGCTGTATTTT. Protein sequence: CASSVEPGPSTDTLYF.

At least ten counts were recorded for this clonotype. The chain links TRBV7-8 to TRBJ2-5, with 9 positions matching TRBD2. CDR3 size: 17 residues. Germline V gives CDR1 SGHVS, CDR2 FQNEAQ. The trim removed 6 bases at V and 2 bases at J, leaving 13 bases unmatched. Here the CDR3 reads CASSYLVVAGAQETQYF. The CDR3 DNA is TGTGCCAGCAGTTACCTTGTAGTAGCGGGAGCTCAAGAGACCCAGTACTTC.

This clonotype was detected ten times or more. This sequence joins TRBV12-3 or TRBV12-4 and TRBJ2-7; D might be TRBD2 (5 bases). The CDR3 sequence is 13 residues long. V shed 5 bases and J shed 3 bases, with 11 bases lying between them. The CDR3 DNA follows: TGTGCCAGCAGTCCTACTAGTGGCTACGAGCAGTACTTC. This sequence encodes CASSPTSGYEQYF.

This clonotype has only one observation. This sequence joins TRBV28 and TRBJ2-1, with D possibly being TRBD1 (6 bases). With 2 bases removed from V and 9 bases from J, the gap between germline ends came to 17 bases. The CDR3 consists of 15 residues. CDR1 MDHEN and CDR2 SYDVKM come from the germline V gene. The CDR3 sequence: CASSLRDKGRGEQFF. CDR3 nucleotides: TGTGCCAGCAGTTTACGGGACAAGGGGCGCGGTGAGCAGTTCTTC.

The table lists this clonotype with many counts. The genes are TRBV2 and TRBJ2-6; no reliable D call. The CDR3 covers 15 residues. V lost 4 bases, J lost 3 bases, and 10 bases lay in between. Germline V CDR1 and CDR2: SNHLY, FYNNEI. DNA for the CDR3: TGTGCCAGCAGTGGTCGGTCTGGTGGGGCCAACGTCCTGACTTTC. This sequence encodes CASSGRSGGANVLTF.

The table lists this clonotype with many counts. DNA of the CDR3: TGCAGCCCATCTTATGGACTGGAGCAGTTCTTC. Its translation: CSPSYGLEQFF. V is TRBV29-1 and J is TRBJ2-5; D possibly corresponds to TRBD2 (5 bases). Judging by the DNA end, TRBJ2-1 fits better; the J call may be wrong. This CDR3 spans 11 amino acids. Germline V CDR1 and CDR2: SQVTM, ANQGSEA.

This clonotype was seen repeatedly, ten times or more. The chain's CDR3 is CASSVPTGARGSPLHF. In nucleotides, the CDR3 is TGTGCCAGCAGTGTTCCGACAGGGGCAAGAGGTTCACCCCTCCACTTT. The V call is TRBV2, the J call TRBJ1-6, with TRBD1 identical over 8 bases. V was clipped by 4 bases and J by 9 bases; unmatched bases: 11. The CDR3 is 16 residues long. Germline V gene lookup returns CDR1 SNHLY and CDR2 FYNNEI. Looking up the rest from reference TRBV2 and TRBJ1-6 gives the full variable domain: EPEVTQTPSHQVTQMGQEVILRCVPISNHLYFYWYRQILGQKVEFLVSFYNNEISEKSEIFDDQFSVERPDGSNFTLKIRSTKLEDSAMYFCASSVPTGARGSPLHFGNGTRLTVT.

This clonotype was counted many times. The CDR3 region is CASSFLLQETQYF. The CDR3 coding sequence is TGTGCCAGCAGTTTCCTCCTCCAAGAGACCCAGTACTTC. The rearrangement uses TRBV12-3 or TRBV12-4 and TRBJ2-5; D call uncertain. The CDR3 loop spans 13 amino acids. Trimming removed 3 bases at V and 1 base at J, with 6 bases between.

The chain's CDR3 is CASSDGGWNTEAFF. CDR3 bases: TGTGCCAGCAGTGATGGGGGTTGGAACACTGAAGCTTTCTTT. V is TRBV2 and J is TRBJ1-1; possible D gene TRBD1, 5 bases. From germline, CDR1 is SNHLY and CDR2 FYNNEI. The CDR3 sequence is 14 residues long. V was shortened by 3 bases and J by 1 base, with 9 bases between the two germline ends. Complete variable domain (other parts from reference TRBV2 and TRBJ1-1): EPEVTQTPSHQVTQMGQEVILRCVPISNHLYFYWYRQILGQKVEFLVSFYNNEISEKSEIFDDQFSVERPDGSNFTLKIRSTKLEDSAMYFCASSDGGWNTEAFFGQGTRLTVV.

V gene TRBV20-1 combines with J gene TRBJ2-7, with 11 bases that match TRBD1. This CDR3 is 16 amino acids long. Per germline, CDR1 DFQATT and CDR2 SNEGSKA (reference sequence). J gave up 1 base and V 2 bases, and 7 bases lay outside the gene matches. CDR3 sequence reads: CSARHTGTGGSYEQYF. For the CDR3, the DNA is TGCAGTGCTAGACACACTGGGACAGGGGGTTCCTACGAGCAGTACTTC.

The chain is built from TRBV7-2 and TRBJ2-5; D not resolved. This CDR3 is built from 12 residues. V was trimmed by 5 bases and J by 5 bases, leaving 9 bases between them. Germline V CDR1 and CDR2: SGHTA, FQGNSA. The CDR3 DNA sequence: TGTGCCAGCAGCCCGGTTGAGGAGACCCAGTACTTC. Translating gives CASSPVEETQYF.

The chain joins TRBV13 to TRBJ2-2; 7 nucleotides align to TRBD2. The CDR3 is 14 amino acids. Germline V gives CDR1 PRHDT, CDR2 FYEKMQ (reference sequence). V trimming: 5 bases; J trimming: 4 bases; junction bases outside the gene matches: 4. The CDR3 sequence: CASSEPSGTGELFF. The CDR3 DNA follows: TGTGCCAGCAGCGAACCTAGCGGCACCGGGGAGCTGTTTTTT.